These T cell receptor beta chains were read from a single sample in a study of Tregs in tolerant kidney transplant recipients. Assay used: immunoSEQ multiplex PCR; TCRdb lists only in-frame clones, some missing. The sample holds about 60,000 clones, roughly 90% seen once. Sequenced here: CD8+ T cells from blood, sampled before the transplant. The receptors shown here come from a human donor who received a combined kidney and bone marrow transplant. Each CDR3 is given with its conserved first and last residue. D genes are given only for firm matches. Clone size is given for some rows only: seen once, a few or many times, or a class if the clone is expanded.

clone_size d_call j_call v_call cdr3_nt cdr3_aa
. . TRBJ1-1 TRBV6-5 TGTGCCAGCAGTTACGAGGCTCTGAACACTGAAGCTTTCTTT CASSYEALNTEAFF
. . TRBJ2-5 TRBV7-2 TGTGCCAGCAGCTTAGCGAGGGGCAGGGGTTCGCAGACCCAGTACTTC CASSLARGRGSQTQYF
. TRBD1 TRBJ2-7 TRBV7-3 TGTGCCAGCAGCTACGACAGGGGCTACGAGCAGTACTTC CASSYDRGYEQYF
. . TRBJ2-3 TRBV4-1 TGCGCCAGCAGCCAAGGCGAAACCGGGACTCACCTTACCGATACGCAGTATTTT CASSQGETGTHLTDTQYF
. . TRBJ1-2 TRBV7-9 TGTGCCAGCAGCTACGTCCAGGGTGTACTACACGATGGCTACACCTTC CASSYVQGVLHDGYTF
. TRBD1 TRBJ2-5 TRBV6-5 TGTGCCAGCAGTTACTCGGGACAGGGGGAGACCCAGTACTTC CASSYSGQGETQYF
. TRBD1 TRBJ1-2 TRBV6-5 TGTGCCAGCAGTTACTCGACAGGGGAAATTGGGTATGGCTACACCTTC CASSYSTGEIGYGYTF
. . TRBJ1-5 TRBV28 TGTGCCAGCAGTGTGACGACAGGAGCCTATAGCAATCAGCCCCAGCATTTT CASSVTTGAYSNQPQHF
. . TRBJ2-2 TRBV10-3 TGTGCCATCAGTGAGCCGGGACGGACGAACACCGGGGGGCTGTTTTTT CAISEPGRTNTGGLFF
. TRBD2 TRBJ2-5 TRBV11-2 TGTGCCAGCAGCCAGACTAGCGGGACAGCAGAGACCCAGTACTTC CASSQTSGTAETQYF
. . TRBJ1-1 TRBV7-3 TGTGCCAGCAGCTTATTGGGAGGGGCCACTGAAGCTTTCTTT CASSLLGGATEAFF
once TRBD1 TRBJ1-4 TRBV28 TGTGCCAGCACCGAGTACAGGGGGGGGGAAAAACTGTTTTTT CASTEYRGGEKLFF
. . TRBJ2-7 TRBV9 TGTGCCAGCAGCCCGTGGACTACTAGCTACGAGCAGTACTTC CASSPWTTSYEQYF
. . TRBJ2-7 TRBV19 TGTGCCAGTAGTGGGGGGACGGTCTCCTACGAGCAGTACTTC CASSGGTVSYEQYF
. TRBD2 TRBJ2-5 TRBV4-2 TGTGCCAGCAGCCAGAAGCGGGGGGGGAGAGAGACCCAGTACTTC CASSQKRGGRETQYF
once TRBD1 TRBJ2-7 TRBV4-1 TGCGCCAGCAGCCACCCGGGACAGGGGATTTTGTACGAGCAGTACTTC CASSHPGQGILYEQYF
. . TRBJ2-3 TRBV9 TGTGCCAGCAGCGCGGAAAACAGGGAAGATACGCAGTATTTT CASSAENREDTQYF
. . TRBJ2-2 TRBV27 TGTGCCAGCAGTCTAACCACCGGGGAGCTGTTTTTT CASSLTTGELFF
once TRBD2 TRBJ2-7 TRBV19 TGTGCCAGTAGTATAGGATACGGGAGGTACGAGCAGTACTTC CASSIGYGRYEQYF
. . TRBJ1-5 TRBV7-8 TGTGCCAGCAGCTTAGCCGGAGGGGGCAATCAGCCCCAGCATTTT CASSLAGGGNQPQHF
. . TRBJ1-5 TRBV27 TGTGCCAGCAGTTTAGGAGGGTTTGATCAGCCCCAGCATTTT CASSLGGFDQPQHF
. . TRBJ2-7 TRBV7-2 TGTGCCAGCAGCCCCCCGACGGGGTACGAGCAGTACTTC CASSPPTGYEQYF
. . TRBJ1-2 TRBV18 TGTGCCAGCTCACCCTCAGGTTTGGCCGAGGGTTCTGGCTACACCTTC CASSPSGLAEGSGYTF
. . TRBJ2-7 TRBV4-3 TGCGCCAGCAGCCAAGAGAGGTACGGAGCCTACGAGCAGTACTTC CASSQERYGAYEQYF
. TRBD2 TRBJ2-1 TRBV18 TGTGCCAGCTCACCAAAGACTGGACTAGCGGGACTCTTC CASSPKTGLAGLF
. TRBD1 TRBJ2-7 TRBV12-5 TGTGCTAGTGGTTTGGCCACTTGGACAGGGCTTACCTACGAGCAGTACTTC CASGLATWTGLTYEQYF
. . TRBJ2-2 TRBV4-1 TGCGCCAGCAGCCTCCGTTCTATCGGGGAGCTGTTTTTT CASSLRSIGELFF
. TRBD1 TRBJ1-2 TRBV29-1 TGCAGCGTTGACGGACAGGGAGGCTATGGCTACACCTTC CSVDGQGGYGYTF
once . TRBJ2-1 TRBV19 TGTGCCAGTAGTATAGATTGGGGGCGCCGGAATGAGCAGTTCTTC CASSIDWGRRNEQFF
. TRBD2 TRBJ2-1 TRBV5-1 TGCGCCAGCAGTTATACTAGCGGGGGGGCCTTTGAGCAGTTCTTC CASSYTSGGAFEQFF
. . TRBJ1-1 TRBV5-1 TGCGCCAGCAGCCCGCAGGGCGCGAACACTGAAGCTTTCTTT CASSPQGANTEAFF
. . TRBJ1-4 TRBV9 TGTGCCAGCAGCGTAGGCGGGAGCACAACTAATGAAAAACTGTTTTTT CASSVGGSTTNEKLFF
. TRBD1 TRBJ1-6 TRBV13 TGTGCCAGCAGCCCGGGACAGGGGTCGACACCCCTCCACTTT CASSPGQGSTPLHF
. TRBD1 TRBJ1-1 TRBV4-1 TGCGCCAGCAGCGACGGACAGGGGTGGACTGAAGCTTTCTTT CASSDGQGWTEAFF
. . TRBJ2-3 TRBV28 TGTGCCAGCTACCCCAGGAAGGTGGTTGTAGATACGCAGTATTTT CASYPRKVVVDTQYF
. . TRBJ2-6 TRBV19 TGTGCCAGTAAATCAGGCTCTGGGGCCAACGTCCTGACTTTC CASKSGSGANVLTF
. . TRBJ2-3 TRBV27 TGTGCCAGCAGTTTATATAAACTGTCTGATACGCAGTATTTT CASSLYKLSDTQYF
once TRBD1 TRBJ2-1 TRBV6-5 TGTGCCAGCACCACGACAGGGGGCGCGATTAATGAGCAGTTCTTC CASTTTGGAINEQFF
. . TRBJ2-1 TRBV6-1 TGTGCCAGCAGTCGAACTAATGTCGATGAGCAGTTCTTC CASSRTNVDEQFF
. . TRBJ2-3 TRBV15 TGTGCCACCAGCAGAGACAGGGGGGCCCCTCTTACAGATACGCAGTATTTT CATSRDRGAPLTDTQYF
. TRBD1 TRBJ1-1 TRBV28 TGTGCCAGCAGTGAACTGGACAGGAAGAACACTGAAGCTTTCTTT CASSELDRKNTEAFF
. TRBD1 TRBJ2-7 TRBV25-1 TGTGCCAGCAGTCCTCCGGACAGGGTCGAGCAGTACTTC CASSPPDRVEQYF
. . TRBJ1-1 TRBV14 TGTGCCAGCAGAGTTAGGGGTTTGAACACTGAGGCTTTCTTT CASRVRGLNTEAFF
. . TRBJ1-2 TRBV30 TGTGCCTACAGGGTGGAGTATGGCTACACCTTC CAYRVEYGYTF
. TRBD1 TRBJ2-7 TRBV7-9 TGTGCCAGCAGCATATTGACAGGGGGCACGAACTACGAGCAGTACTTC CASSILTGGTNYEQYF
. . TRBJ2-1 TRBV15 TGTGCCACCAGTGCCGGGACATGGACTTGGCATGAGCAGTTCTTC CATSAGTWTWHEQFF
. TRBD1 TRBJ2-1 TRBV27 TGTGCCAGCAGTTTGGGACAGGGGGTAAACAATGAGCAGTTCTTC CASSLGQGVNNEQFF
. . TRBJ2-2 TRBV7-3 TGTGCCAGCAGCACCACAGGTGCCACCGGGGAGCTGTTTTTT CASSTTGATGELFF
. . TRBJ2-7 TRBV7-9 TGTGCCAGCAGCCTTATCGCCTACGAGCAGTACTTC CASSLIAYEQYF
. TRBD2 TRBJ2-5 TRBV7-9 TGTGCCAGCAGCCCCCGGACTAGAACGCAAGAGACCCAGTACTTC CASSPRTRTQETQYF
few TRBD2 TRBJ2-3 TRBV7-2 TGTGCCAGCAGCCGACTAGCGGGGTACACAGATACGCAGTATTTT CASSRLAGYTDTQYF
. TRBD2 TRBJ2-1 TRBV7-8 TGTGCCAGCAGCCCGGTAACGGGGGGCAATGAGCAGTTCTTC CASSPVTGGNEQFF
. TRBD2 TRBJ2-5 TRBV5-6 TGTGCCAGCAGCTTGGGAGGGGGACTAGCGGGAAATCAAGAGACCCAGTACTTC CASSLGGGLAGNQETQYF
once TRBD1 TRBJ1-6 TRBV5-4 TGTGCCAGCAGCCGAACTATGGGACAGAATAATTCACCCCTCCACTTT CASSRTMGQNNSPLHF
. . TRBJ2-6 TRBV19 TGTGCCAGTAGTGTAATACGGACAAATCACAAAAGTCGGGCCAACGTCCTGACTTTC CASSVIRTNHKSRANVLTF
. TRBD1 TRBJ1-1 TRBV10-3 TGTGCCATCAGTGAGTCGATAAGGACAGGGGGAGACACTGAAGCTTTCTTT CAISESIRTGGDTEAFF
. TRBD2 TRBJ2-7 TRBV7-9 TGTGCCAGCAGCCGCGGGGGAACCTACGAGCAGTACTTC CASSRGGTYEQYF
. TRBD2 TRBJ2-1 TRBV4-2 TGTGCCAGCAGCCTCGGACTAGCGGCCTACAATGAGCAGTTCTTC CASSLGLAAYNEQFF